Presented here are 14 T cell receptor beta chains from one specimen sequenced in a study of graft-versus-host responses after intestinal transplantation. The data were produced by immunoSEQ multiplex PCR, yet TCRdb's version contains in-frame clones alone and is incomplete. The repertoire has tens of thousands of clones, around 90% of them found once; the top ten carry about 6.7%. The sequencing here drew on bone marrow, taken 734 days after intestinal transplantation. Receptors were obtained from a human patient who received an intestinal transplant, so some T cells may come from the graft donor.

V and J are TRBV5-1 and TRBJ1-1; no clear D. Germline V lookup: CDR1 SGHRS, CDR2 YFSETQ. The germline V and J ends were trimmed by 0 bases and 8 bases, with 11 bases remaining between them. The CDR3 is 13 amino acids. This CDR3 reads CASSLAVGPEAFF. The CDR3 DNA sequence: TGCGCCAGCAGCTTGGCCGTCGGACCCGAAGCTTTCTTT. The full variable domain, with the rest looked up from reference TRBV5-1 and TRBJ1-1, is KAGVTQTPRYLIKTRGQQVTLSCSPISGHRSVSWYQQTPGQGLQFLFEYFSETQRNKGNFPGRFSGRQFSNSRSEMNVSTLELGDSALYLCASSLAVGPEAFFGQGTRLTVV.

V and J are TRBV28 and TRBJ2-7; D is uncertain. This CDR3 spans 11 amino acids. V shed 1 base and J shed 8 bases, with 6 bases lying between them. Germline CDR1 and CDR2: MDHEN and SYDVKM. CDR3 bases: TGTGCCAGCAGTTTATTGGGTAAGCAGTACTTC. The encoded protein is CASSLLGKQYF.

The CDR3 DNA sequence: TGTGCCAGTTCCAAGACAGTTCCAATGGGGGAGACCCAGTACTTC. It is translated as CASSKTVPMGETQYF. V gene TRBV2 combines with J gene TRBJ2-5; possibly TRBD1 for D (5 bases). The V end was cut by 9 bases, the J end by 5 bases, with 22 bases between. The germline V gene has CDR1 SNHLY and CDR2 FYNNEI. The length of the CDR3 is 15 residues.

This chain links TRBV27 with TRBJ2-7, with D possibly being TRBD2 (6 bases). Germline V gives CDR1 MNHEY, CDR2 SMNVEV (reference sequence). The V end lost 3 bases, the J end lost 5 bases, and 17 bases lay between the germline ends. The CDR3 extends over 15 amino acids. The CDR3 coding sequence is TGTGCCAGCAGTTTGACCGGGAGACTTTATCACGAGCAGTACTTC. Translation: CASSLTGRLYHEQYF.

This clone was observed a single time. The chain is built from TRBV9 and TRBJ1-5; D uncertain. This CDR3 has 14 amino acids. Trimming shortened V by 1 base and J by 2 bases, and 7 bases separated the two germline ends. Germline CDR1 and CDR2: SGDLS and YYNGEE. CDR3 nucleotide sequence: TGTGCCAGCAGCGTAAGTAGTGGCAATCAGCCCCAGCATTTT. Residues: CASSVSSGNQPQHF.

The chain is built from TRBV18 and TRBJ2-5; 8 bases are a match to TRBD1. The germline V gene has CDR1 KGHSH and CDR2 LQKENI. This CDR3 is 13 amino acids long. Unmatched junction bases numbered 3, after V lost 5 bases and J lost 4 bases. In DNA, the CDR3 is TGTGCCAGCTCAGACGGACAGGGAGAGACCCAGTACTTC. Its translation is CASSDGQGETQYF. Full variable domain (outside the CDR3, taken from reference TRBV18 and TRBJ2-5): NAGVMQNPRHLVRRRGQEARLRCSPMKGHSHVYWYRQLPEEGLKFMVYLQKENIIDESGMPKERFSAEFPKEGPSILRIQQVVRGDSAAYFCASSDGQGETQYFGPGTRLLVL.

DNA for the CDR3: TGTGCCACCAGCAATCCTAGCGCATACAATGAGCAGTTCTTC. This encodes CATSNPSAYNEQFF. The chain carries TRBV15 and TRBJ2-1; tentative D call: TRBD2 (6 bases). This CDR3 contains 14 residues. Germline lookup yields CDR1 LNHNV and CDR2 YYDKDF (reference sequence). V was shortened by 4 bases and J by 4 bases, with 11 bases between the two germline ends.

The rearrangement joins TRBV5-4 to TRBJ1-6; 10 bases are a match to TRBD1. CDR1 is SGHNT, CDR2 YYREEE, per germline (reference sequence). Trimming at V came to 2 bases and at J to 7 bases, leaving 12 bases not matched to a gene. The CDR3 is 18 amino acids. The CDR3, as DNA: TGTGCCAGCAGCTTAGGGACAGGGGTGAGAGGTGCGAATTCACCCCTCCACTTT. The encoded protein is CASSLGTGVRGANSPLHF.

Here the CDR3 DNA reads TGTGCCAGCAGCACCGGGACAGGGACGTTTGGCAACGTCCTGACTTTC. It specifies CASSTGTGTFGNVLTF. The chain couples TRBV7-3 to TRBJ2-6; TRBD1 aligns across 9 bases. The CDR3 is 16 residues long. CDR1 SGHTA and CDR2 FQGTGA come from the germline V gene. Trimming took 5 bases from V and 9 from J; bases not matched to a gene: 11.

The chain couples TRBV5-1 to TRBJ2-5; D gene ambiguous. In germline, CDR1 is SGHRS, CDR2 YFSETQ. The length of the CDR3 is 16 residues. The V end was cut by 0 bases, the J end by 4 bases, with 16 bases between. CDR3 nucleotide sequence: TGCGCCAGCAGCTTGGATCCAGCGAATATGGCAGAGACCCAGTACTTC. It specifies CASSLDPANMAETQYF.

The V gene is TRBV30, the J gene TRBJ1-3; no reliable D call. The CDR3 length is 12 residues. The germline V and J ends were trimmed by 2 bases and 1 base, with 3 bases remaining between them. Germline loops: CDR1 GTSNPN, CDR2 SVGIG (reference sequence). CDR3 nucleotides: TGTGCCTGGAGTAATTCTGGAAACACCATATATTTT. Protein: CAWSNSGNTIYF.

The V and J genes are TRBV9 and TRBJ2-1; TRBD2 might be the D (6 bases). Germline CDR1 and CDR2: SGDLS and YYNGEE. There are 12 residues in the CDR3. V lost 0 bases and J lost 9, with 7 bases in between. CDR3 DNA sequence: TGTGCCAGCAGCGTAGGGACTACTGAGCAGTTCTTC. It is translated as CASSVGTTEQFF.

This sequence joins TRBV7-3 and TRBJ2-3; a possible D gene is TRBD2 (6 bases). Trimming shortened V by 8 bases and J by 0 bases, and 12 bases separated the two germline ends. CDR1 SGHTA and CDR2 FQGTGA come from the germline V gene. The CDR3 spans 14 residues. The CDR3: CASRGAGSTDTQYF. CDR3 coding DNA: TGTGCCAGCCGCGGTGCGGGGAGCACAGATACGCAGTATTTT.

The V and J genes are TRBV7-3 and TRBJ2-3, with D perhaps being TRBD1 or TRBD2 (6 bases each). Trimming took 5 bases from V and 2 from J, leaving 14 bases between them. Germline-derived CDR1 and CDR2 are SGHTA and FQGTGA. This CDR3 contains 15 residues. The CDR3 loop is CASSEGGPFTDTQYF. CDR3 sequence (DNA): TGTGCCAGCAGCGAAGGGGGGCCCTTCACAGATACGCAGTATTTT.